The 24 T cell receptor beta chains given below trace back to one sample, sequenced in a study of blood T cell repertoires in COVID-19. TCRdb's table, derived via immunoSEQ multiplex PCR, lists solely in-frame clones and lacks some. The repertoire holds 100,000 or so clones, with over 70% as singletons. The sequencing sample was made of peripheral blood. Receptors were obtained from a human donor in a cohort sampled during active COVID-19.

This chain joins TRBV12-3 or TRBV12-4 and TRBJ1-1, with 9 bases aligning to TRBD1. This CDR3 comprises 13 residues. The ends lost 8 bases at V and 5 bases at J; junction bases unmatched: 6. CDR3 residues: CASLKQGATEAFF. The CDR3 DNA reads TGTGCCAGCCTAAAACAGGGGGCAACTGAAGCTTTCTTT.

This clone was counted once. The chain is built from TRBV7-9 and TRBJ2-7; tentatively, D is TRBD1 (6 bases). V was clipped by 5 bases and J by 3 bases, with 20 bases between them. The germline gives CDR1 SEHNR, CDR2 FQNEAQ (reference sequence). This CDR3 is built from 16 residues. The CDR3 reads CASSPLVSGQRYEQYF. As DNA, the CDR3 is TGTGCCAGCAGCCCCCTAGTCTCCGGACAGCGCTACGAGCAGTACTTC.

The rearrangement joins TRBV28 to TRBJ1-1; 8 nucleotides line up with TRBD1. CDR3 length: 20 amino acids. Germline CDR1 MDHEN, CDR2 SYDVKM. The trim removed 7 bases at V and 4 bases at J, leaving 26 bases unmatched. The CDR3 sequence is CASTSRTGRGGYITGTEAFF. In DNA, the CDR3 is TGTGCCAGCACCTCTAGGACAGGGAGAGGGGGATACATCACGGGCACTGAAGCTTTCTTT.

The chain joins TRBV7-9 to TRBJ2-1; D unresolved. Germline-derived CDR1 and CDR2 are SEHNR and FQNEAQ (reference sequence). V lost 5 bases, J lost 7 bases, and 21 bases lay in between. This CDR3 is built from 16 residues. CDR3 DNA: TGTGCCAGCAGCCCGCTGACTCAACCCCCGAGGAATGAGCAGTTCTTC. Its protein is CASSPLTQPPRNEQFF.

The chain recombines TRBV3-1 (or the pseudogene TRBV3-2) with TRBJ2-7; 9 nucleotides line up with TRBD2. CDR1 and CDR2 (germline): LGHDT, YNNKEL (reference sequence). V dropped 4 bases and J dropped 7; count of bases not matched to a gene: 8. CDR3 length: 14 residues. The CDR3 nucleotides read TGTGCCAGCAGCCCCCGGGACAGCGGGAGGGAGCAGTACTTC. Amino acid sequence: CASSPRDSGREQYF.

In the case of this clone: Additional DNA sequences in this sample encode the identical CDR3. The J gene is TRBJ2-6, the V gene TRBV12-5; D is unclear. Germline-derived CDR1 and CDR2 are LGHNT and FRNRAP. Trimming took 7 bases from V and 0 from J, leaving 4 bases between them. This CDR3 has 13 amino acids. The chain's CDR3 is CASAGSGANVLTF. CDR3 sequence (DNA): TGTGCTAGTGCAGGCTCTGGGGCCAACGTCCTGACTTTC.

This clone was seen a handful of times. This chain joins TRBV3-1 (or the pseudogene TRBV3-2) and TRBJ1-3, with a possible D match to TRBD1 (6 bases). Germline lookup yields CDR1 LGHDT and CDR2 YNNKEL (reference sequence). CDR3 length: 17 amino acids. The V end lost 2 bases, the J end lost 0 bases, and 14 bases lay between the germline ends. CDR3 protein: CASSQSTGLSSGNTIYF. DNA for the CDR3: TGTGCCAGCAGCCAATCTACAGGGTTGAGCTCTGGAAACACCATATATTTT.

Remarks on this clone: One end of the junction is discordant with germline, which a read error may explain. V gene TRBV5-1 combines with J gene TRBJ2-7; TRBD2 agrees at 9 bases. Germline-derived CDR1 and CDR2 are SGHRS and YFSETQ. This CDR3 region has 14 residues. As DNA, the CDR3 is TGCGCCAGCAGCCCAAACGTGGGGCGGGAGGGGTATCGGTTC. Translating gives CASSPNVGREGYRF.

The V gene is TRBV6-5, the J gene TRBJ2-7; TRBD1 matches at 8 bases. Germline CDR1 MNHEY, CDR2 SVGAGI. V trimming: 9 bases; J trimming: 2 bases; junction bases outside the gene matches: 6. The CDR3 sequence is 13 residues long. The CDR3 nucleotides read TGTGCCAGTTGGACAGGGCCCACCTACGAGCAGTACTTC. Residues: CASWTGPTYEQYF.

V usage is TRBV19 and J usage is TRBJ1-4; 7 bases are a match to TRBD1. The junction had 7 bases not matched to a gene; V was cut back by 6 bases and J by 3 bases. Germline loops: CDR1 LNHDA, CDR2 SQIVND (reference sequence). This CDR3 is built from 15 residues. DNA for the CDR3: TGTGCCAGTAGGGGGACAGCCCTCGCTAATGAAAAACTGTTTTTT. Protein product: CASRGTALANEKLFF.

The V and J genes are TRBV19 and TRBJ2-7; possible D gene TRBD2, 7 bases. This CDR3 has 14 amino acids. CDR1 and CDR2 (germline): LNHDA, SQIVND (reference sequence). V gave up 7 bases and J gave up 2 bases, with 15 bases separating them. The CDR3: CASTPGGGAYEQYF. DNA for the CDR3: TGTGCCAGTACCCCCGGAGGGGGGGCCTACGAGCAGTACTTC. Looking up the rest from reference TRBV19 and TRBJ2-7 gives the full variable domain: DGGITQSPKYLFRKEGQNVTLSCEQNLNHDAMYWYRQDPGQGLRLIYYSQIVNDFQKGDIAEGYSVSREKKESFPLTVTSAQKNPTAFYLCASTPGGGAYEQYFGPGTRLTVT.

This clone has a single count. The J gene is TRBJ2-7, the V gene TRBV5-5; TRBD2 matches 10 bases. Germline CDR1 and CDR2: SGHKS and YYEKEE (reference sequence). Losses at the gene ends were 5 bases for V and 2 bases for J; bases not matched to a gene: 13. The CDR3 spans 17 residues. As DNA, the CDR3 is TGTGCCAGCAGGTCCGGGGGAGCGGGAGGGACGGCCTACGAGCAGTACTTC. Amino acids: CASRSGGAGGTAYEQYF. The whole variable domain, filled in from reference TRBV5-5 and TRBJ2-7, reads DAGVTQSPTHLIKTRGQQVTLRCSPISGHKSVSWYQQVLGQGPQFIFQYYEKEERGRGNFPDRFSARQFPNYSSELNVNALLLGDSALYLCASRSGGAGGTAYEQYFGPGTRLTVT.

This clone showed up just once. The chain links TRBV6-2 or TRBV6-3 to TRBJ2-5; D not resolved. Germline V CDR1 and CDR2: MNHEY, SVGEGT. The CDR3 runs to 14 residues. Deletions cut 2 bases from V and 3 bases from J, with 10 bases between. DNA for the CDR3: TGTGCCAGCAGTTACGCCCAGAACGAAGAGACCCAGTACTTC. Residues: CASSYAQNEETQYF.

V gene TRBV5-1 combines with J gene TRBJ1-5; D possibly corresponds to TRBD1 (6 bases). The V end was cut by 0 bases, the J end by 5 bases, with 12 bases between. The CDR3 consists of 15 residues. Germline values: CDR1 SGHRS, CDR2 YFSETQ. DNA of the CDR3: TGCGCCAGCAGCTTGGGGGCGGGGGGCGATCAGCCCCAGCATTTT. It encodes CASSLGAGGDQPQHF.

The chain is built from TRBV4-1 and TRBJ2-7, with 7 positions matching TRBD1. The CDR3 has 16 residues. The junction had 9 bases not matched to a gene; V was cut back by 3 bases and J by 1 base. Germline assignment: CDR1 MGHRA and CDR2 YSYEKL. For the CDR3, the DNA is TGCGCCAGCAGCCAGACGACAGGGTCGCTTTCCTACGAGCAGTACTTC. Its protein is CASSQTTGSLSYEQYF.

In nucleotides, the CDR3 is TGTGCCACCAGTGATGTAGACAGGGGGGTCCGGGAGCTGTTTTTT. Protein product: CATSDVDRGVRELFF. This sequence joins TRBV24-1 and TRBJ2-2, with 9 bases matching TRBD1. In germline, CDR1 is KGHDR, CDR2 SFDVKD. This CDR3 spans 15 amino acids. V lost 3 bases and J lost 9; bases outside the gene matches: 7.

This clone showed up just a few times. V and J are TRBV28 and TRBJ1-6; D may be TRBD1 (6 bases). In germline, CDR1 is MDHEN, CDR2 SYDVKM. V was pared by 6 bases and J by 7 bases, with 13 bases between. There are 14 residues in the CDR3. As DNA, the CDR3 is TGTGCCAGCAGCTGGACAGCGGGAAATTCACCCCTCCACTTT. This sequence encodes CASSWTAGNSPLHF. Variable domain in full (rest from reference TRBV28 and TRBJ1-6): DVKVTQSSRYLVKRTGEKVFLECVQDMDHENMFWYRQDPGLGLRLIYFSYDVKMKEKGDIPEGYSVSREKKERFSLILESASTNQTSMYLCASSWTAGNSPLHFGNGTRLTVT.

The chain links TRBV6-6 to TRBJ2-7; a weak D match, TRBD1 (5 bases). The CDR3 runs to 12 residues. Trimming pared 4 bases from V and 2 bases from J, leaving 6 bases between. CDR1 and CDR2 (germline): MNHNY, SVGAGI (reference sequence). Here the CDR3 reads CASSSGTYEQYF. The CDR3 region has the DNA TGTGCCAGCAGTTCAGGGACCTACGAGCAGTACTTC.

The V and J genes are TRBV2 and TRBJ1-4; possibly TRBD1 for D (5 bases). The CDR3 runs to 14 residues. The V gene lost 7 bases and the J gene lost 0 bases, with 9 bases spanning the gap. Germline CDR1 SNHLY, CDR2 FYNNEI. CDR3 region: CASTQGATNEKLFF. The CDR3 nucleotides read TGTGCCAGCACCCAGGGCGCAACTAATGAAAAACTGTTTTTT.

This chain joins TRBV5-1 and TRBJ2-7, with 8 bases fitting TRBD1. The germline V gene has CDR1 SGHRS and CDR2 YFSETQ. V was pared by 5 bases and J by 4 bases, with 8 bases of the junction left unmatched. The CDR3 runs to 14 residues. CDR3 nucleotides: TGCGCCAGCAGGGGGACAGGTAGATTTTACGAGCAGTACTTC. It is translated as CASRGTGRFYEQYF.

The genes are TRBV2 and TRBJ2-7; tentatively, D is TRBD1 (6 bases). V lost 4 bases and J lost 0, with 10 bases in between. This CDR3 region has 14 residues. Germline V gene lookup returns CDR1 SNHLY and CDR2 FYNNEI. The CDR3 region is CASSVRTASYEQYF. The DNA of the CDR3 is TGTGCCAGCAGTGTCCGGACAGCCTCCTACGAGCAGTACTTC.

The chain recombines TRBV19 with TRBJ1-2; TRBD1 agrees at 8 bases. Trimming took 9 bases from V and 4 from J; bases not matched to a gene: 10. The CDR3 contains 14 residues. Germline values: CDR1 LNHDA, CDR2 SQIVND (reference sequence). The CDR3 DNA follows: TGTGCCAGCAATGGACAGGGAGGCGTCTATGGCTACACCTTC. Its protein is CASNGQGGVYGYTF.

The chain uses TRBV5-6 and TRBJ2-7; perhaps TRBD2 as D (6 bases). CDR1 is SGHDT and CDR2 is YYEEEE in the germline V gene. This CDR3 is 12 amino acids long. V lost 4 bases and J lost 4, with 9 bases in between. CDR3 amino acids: CASSRDWYEQYF. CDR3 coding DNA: TGTGCCAGCAGCAGGGACTGGTACGAGCAGTACTTC.

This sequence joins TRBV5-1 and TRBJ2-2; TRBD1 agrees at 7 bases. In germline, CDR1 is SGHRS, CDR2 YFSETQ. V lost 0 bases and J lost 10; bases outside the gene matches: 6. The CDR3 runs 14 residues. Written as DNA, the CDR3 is TGCGCCAGCAGCTTGGGGGCAGGACAGGAGGAGCTGTTTTTT. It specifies CASSLGAGQEELFF.